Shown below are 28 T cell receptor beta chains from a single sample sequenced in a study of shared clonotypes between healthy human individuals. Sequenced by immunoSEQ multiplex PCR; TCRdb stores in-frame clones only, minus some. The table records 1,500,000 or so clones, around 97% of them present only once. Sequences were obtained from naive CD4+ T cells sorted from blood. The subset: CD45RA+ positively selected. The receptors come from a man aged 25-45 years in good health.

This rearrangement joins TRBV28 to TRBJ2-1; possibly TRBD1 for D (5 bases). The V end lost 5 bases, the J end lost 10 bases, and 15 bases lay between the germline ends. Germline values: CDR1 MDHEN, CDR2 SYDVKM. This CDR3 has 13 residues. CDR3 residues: CASSNPQGREQFF. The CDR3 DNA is TGTGCCAGCAGTAACCCCCAGGGCCGCGAGCAGTTCTTC.

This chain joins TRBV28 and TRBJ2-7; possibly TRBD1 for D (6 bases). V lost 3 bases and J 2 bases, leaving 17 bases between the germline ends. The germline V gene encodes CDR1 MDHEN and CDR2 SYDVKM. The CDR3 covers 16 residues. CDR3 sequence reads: CASSLVSGAKPYEQYF. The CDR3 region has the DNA TGTGCCAGCAGTTTGGTTTCAGGGGCCAAACCCTACGAGCAGTACTTC. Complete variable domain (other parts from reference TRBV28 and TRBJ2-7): DVKVTQSSRYLVKRTGEKVFLECVQDMDHENMFWYRQDPGLGLRLIYFSYDVKMKEKGDIPEGYSVSREKKERFSLILESASTNQTSMYLCASSLVSGAKPYEQYFGPGTRLTVT.

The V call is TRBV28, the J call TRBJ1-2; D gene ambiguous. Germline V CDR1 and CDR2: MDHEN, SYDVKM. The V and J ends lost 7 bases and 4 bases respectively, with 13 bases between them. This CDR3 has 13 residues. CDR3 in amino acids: CASTSPPVYGYTF. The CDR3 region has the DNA TGTGCCAGCACCTCCCCTCCGGTCTATGGCTACACCTTC.

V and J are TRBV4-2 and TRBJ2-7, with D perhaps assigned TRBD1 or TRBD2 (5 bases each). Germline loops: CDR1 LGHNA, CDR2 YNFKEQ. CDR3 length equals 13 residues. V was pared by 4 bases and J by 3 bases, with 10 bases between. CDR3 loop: CASSLRDLYEQYF. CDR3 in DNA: TGTGCCAGCAGCCTTCGGGACCTCTACGAGCAGTACTTC.

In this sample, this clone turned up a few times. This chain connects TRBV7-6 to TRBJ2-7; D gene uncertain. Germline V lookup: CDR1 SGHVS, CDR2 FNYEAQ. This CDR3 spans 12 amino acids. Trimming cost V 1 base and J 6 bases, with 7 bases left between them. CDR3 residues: CASSLDAGEQYF. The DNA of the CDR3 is TGTGCCAGCAGCTTAGATGCAGGCGAGCAGTACTTC.

CDR3 in amino acids: CASSLALGQGRETQYF. CDR3 coding DNA: TGCGCCAGCAGCTTGGCCCTAGGACAGGGGAGAGAGACCCAGTACTTC. This chain uses TRBV5-1 with TRBJ2-5; TRBD1 matches 9 bases. The V and J ends lost 0 bases and 4 bases, in that order; junction bases with no gene match: 7. The germline V gene encodes CDR1 SGHRS and CDR2 YFSETQ. CDR3 length equals 16 residues.

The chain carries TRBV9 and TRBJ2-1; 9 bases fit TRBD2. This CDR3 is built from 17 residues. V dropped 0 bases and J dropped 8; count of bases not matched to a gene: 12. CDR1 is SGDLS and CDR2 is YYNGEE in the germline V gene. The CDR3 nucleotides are TGTGCCAGCAGCGTAGATCCAGCGGGAGGTACGGTAGATGAGCAGTTCTTC. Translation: CASSVDPAGGTVDEQFF.

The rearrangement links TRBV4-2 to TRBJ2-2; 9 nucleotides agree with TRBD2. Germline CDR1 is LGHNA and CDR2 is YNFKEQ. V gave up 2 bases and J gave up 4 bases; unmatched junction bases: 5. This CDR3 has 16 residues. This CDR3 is CASSQPSGTSTGELFF. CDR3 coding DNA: TGTGCCAGCAGCCAACCTAGCGGGACGAGCACCGGGGAGCTGTTTTTT.

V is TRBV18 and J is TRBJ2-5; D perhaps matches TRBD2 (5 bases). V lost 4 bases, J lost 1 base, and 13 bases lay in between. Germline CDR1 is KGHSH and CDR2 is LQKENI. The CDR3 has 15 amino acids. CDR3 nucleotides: TGTGCCAGCTCACAGGTACATAGCGTCCAAGAGACCCAGTACTTC. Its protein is CASSQVHSVQETQYF.

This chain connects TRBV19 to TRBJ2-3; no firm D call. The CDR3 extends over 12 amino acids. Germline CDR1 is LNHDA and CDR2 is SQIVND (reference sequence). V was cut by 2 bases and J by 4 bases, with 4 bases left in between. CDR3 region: CASSIFADTQYF. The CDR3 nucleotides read TGTGCCAGTAGTATATTTGCAGATACGCAGTATTTT.

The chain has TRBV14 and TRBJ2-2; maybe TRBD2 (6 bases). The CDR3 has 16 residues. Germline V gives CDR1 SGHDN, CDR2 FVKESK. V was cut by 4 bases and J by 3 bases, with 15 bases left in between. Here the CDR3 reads CASSPGLPKDTGELFF. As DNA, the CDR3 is TGTGCCAGCAGCCCGGGACTCCCTAAGGACACCGGGGAGCTGTTTTTT.

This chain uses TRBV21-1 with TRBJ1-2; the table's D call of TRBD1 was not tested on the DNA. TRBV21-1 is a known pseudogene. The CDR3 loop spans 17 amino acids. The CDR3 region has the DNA TGTGCCAGCAGGGACTCGAGGGACAGGGTCCCTAACTATGGCTACACCTTC. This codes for CASRDSRDRVPNYGYTF.

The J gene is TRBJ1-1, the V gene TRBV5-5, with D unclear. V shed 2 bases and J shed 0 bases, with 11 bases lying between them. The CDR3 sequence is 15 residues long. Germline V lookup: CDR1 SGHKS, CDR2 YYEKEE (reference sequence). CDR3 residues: CASSLRAQMNTEAFF. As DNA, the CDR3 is TGTGCCAGCAGCTTAAGGGCCCAAATGAACACTGAAGCTTTCTTT. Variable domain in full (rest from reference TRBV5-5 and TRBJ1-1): DAGVTQSPTHLIKTRGQQVTLRCSPISGHKSVSWYQQVLGQGPQFIFQYYEKEERGRGNFPDRFSARQFPNYSSELNVNALLLGDSALYLCASSLRAQMNTEAFFGQGTRLTVV.

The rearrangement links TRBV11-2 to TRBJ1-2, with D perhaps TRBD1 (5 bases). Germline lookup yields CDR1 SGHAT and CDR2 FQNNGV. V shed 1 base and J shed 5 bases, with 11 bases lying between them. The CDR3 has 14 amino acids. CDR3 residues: CASSLGSQGYGYTF. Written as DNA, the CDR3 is TGTGCCAGCAGCTTAGGCAGCCAGGGTTATGGCTACACCTTC. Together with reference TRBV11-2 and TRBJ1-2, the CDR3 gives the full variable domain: EAGVAQSPRYKIIEKRQSVAFWCNPISGHATLYWYQQILGQGPKLLIQFQNNGVVDDSQLPKDRFSAERLKGVDSTLKIQPAKLEDSAVYLCASSLGSQGYGYTFGSGTRLTVV.

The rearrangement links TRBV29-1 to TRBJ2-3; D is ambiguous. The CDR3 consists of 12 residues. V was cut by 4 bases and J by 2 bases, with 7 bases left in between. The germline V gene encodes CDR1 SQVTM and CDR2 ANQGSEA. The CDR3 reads CSVGIDTDTQYF. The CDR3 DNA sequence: TGCAGCGTTGGTATCGACACAGATACGCAGTATTTT.

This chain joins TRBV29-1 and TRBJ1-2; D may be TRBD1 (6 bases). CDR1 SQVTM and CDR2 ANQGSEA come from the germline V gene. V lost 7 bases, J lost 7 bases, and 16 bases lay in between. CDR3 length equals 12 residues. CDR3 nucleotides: TGCAGCGCAATCTCAGGGGTTGGTGGCTACACCTTC. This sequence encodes CSAISGVGGYTF.

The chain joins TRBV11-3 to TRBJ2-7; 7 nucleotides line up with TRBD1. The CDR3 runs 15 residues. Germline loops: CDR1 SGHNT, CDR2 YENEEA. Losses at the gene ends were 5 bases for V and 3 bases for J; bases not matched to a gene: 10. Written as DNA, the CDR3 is TGTGCCAGCAGCACCACCGGGACAGAAGACTACGAGCAGTACTTC. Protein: CASSTTGTEDYEQYF.

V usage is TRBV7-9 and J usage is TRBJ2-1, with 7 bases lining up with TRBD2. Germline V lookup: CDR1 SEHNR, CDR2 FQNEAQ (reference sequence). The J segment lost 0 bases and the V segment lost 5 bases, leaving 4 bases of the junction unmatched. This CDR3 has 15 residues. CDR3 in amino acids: CASSAIAGSYNEQFF. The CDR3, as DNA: TGTGCCAGCAGCGCCATAGCGGGCTCCTACAATGAGCAGTTCTTC. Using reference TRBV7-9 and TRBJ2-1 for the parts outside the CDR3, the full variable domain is DTGVSQNPRHKITKRGQNVTFRCDPISEHNRLYWYRQTLGQGPEFLTYFQNEAQLEKSRLLSDRFSAERPKGSFSTLEIQRTEQGDSAMYLCASSAIAGSYNEQFFGPGTRLTVL.

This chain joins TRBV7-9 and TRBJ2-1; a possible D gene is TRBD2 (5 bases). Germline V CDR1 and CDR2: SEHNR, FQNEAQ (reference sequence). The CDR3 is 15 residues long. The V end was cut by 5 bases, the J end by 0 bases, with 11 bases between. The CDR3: CASSPDSSSYNEQFF. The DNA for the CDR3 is TGTGCCAGCAGCCCGGACTCGAGCTCCTACAATGAGCAGTTCTTC.

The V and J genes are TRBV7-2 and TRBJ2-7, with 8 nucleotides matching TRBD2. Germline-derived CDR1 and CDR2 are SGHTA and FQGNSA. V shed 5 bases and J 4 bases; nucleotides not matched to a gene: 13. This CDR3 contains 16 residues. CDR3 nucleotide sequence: TGTGCCAGCAGCCCCACTCCCTCGGGAGGGGTGTACGAGCAGTACTTC. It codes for CASSPTPSGGVYEQYF.

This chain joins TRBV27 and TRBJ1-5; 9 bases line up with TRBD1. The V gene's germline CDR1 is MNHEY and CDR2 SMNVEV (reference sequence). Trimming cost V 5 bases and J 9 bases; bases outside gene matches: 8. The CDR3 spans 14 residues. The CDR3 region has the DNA TGTGCCAGCAGTACCACAGGGGGCCTGAGGCCCCAGCATTTT. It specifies CASSTTGGLRPQHF.

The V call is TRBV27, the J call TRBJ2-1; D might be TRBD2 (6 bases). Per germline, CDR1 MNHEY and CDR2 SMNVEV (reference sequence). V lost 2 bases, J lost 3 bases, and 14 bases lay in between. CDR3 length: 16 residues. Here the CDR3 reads CASSLMAGRRYNEQFF. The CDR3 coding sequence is TGTGCCAGCAGTTTAATGGCGGGACGCCGCTACAATGAGCAGTTCTTC.

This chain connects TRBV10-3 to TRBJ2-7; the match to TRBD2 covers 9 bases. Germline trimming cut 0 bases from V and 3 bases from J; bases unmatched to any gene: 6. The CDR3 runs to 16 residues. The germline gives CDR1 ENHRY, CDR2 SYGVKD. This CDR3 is CAISESKGGRDYEQYF. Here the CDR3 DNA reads TGTGCCATCAGTGAGTCGAAGGGCGGGAGGGACTACGAGCAGTACTTC.

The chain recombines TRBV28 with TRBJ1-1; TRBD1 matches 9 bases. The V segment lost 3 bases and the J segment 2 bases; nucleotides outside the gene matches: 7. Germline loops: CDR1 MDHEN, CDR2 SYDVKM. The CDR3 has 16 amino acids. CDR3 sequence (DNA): TGTGCCAGCAGTTTTGTACAGGGGGCGGTCAACACTGAAGCTTTCTTT. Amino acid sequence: CASSFVQGAVNTEAFF.

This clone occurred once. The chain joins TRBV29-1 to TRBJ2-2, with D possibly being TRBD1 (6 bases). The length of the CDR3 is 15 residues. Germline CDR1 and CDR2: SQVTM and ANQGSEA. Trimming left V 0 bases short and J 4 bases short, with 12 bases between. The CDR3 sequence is CSVEDWAGATGELFF. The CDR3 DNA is TGCAGCGTTGAAGATTGGGCAGGGGCCACCGGGGAGCTGTTTTTT.

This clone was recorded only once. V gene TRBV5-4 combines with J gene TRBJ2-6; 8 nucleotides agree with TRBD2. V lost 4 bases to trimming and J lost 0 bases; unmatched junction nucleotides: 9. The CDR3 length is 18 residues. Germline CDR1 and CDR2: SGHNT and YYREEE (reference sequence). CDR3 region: CASSPRTSPSSGANVLTF. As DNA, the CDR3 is TGTGCCAGCAGCCCTAGGACTAGCCCGAGCTCTGGGGCCAACGTCCTGACTTTC.

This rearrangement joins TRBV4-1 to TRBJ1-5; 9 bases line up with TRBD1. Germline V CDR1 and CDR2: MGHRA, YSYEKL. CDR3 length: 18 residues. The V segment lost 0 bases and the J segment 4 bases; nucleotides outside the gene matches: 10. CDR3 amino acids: CASSQDGTGFFGNQPQHF. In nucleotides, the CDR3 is TGCGCCAGCAGCCAAGATGGGACAGGGTTTTTCGGAAATCAGCCCCAGCATTTT.

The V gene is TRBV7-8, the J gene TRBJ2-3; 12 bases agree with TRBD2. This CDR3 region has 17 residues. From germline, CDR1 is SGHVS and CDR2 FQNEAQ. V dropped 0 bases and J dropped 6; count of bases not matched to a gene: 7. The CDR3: CASSLATTSGRGDTQYF. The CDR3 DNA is TGTGCCAGCAGCTTAGCGACGACTAGCGGGAGAGGGGATACGCAGTATTTT. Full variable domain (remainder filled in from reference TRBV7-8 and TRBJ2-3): GAGVSQSPRYKVAKRGQDVALRCDPISGHVSLFWYQQALGQGPEFLTYFQNEAQLDKSGLPSDRFFAERPEGSVSTLKIQRTQQEDSAVYLCASSLATTSGRGDTQYFGPGTRLTVL.